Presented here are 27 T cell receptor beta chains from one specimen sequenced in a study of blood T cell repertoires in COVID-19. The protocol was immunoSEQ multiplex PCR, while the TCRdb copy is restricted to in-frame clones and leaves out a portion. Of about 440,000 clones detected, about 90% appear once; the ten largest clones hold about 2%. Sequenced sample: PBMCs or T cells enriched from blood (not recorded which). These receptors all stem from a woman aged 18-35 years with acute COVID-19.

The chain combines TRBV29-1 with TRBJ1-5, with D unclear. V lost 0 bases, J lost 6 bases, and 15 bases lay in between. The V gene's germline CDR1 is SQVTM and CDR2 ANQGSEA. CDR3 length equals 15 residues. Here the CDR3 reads CSVEEVTPSRQPQHF. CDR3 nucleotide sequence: TGCAGCGTTGAAGAGGTGACACCCAGCCGTCAGCCCCAGCATTTT.

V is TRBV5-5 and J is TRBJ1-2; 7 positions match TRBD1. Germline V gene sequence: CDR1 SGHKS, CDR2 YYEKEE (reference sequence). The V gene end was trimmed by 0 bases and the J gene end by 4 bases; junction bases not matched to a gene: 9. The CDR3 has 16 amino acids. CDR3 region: CASSLVVTGVGYGYTF. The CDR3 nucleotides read TGTGCCAGCAGCTTGGTGGTTACAGGGGTGGGCTATGGCTACACCTTC.

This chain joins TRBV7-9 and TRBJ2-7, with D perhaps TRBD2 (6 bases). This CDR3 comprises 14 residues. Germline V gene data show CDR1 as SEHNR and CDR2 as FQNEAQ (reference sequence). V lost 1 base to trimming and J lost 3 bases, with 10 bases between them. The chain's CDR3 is CASSLGREYYEQYF. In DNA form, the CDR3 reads TGTGCCAGCAGCTTAGGGCGGGAATACTACGAGCAGTACTTC.

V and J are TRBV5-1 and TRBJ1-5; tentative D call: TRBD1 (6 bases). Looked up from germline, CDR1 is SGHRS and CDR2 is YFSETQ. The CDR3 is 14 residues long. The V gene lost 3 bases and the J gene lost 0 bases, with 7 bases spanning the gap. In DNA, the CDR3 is TGCGCCAGCAGCTGGGACACTAGCAATCAGCCCCAGCATTTT. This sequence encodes CASSWDTSNQPQHF.

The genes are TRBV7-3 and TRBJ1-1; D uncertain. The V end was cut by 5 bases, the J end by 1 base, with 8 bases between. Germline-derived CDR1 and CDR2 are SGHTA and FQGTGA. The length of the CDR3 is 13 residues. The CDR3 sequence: CASSPSGNTEAFF. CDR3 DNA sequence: TGTGCCAGCAGCCCCTCGGGGAACACTGAAGCTTTCTTT.

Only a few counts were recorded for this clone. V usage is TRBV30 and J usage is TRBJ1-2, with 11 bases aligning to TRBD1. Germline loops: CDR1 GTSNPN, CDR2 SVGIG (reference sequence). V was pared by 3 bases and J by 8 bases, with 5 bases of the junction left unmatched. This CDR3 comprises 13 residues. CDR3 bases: TGTGCCTGGAGCGGACAGGGGGCCTGGGGCTACACCTTC. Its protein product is CAWSGQGAWGYTF. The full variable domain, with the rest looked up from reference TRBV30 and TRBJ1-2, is SQTIHQWPATLVQPVGSPLSLECTVEGTSNPNLYWYRQAAGRGLQLLFYSVGIGQISSEVPQNLSASRPQDRQFILSSKKLLLSDSGFYLCAWSGQGAWGYTFGSGTRLTVV.

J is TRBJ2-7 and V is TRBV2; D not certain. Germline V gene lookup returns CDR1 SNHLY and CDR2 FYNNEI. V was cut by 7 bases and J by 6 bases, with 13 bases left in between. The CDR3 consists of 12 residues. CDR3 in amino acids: CASTPVRGEQYF. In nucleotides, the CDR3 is TGTGCCAGCACTCCTGTGAGAGGCGAGCAGTACTTC. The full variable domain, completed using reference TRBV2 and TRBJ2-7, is EPEVTQTPSHQVTQMGQEVILRCVPISNHLYFYWYRQILGQKVEFLVSFYNNEISEKSEIFDDQFSVERPDGSNFTLKIRSTKLEDSAMYFCASTPVRGEQYFGPGTRLTVT.

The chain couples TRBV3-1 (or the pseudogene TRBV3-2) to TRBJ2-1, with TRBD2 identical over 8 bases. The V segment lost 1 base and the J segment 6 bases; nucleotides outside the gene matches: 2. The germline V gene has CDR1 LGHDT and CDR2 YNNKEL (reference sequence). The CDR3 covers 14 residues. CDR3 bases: TGTGCCAGCAGCCAAGCGGGGGGGCTCAATGAGCAGTTCTTC. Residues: CASSQAGGLNEQFF.

CDR3 amino acids: CASSPGQGSNSPLHF. The DNA for the CDR3 is TGTGCCAGCAGCCCAGGCCAGGGCTCCAATTCACCCCTCCACTTT. The V call is TRBV9, the J call TRBJ1-6, with D possibly being TRBD1 (5 bases). The CDR3 consists of 15 residues. Trimming removed 4 bases at V and 7 bases at J, with 15 bases between. Germline V gene data show CDR1 as SGDLS and CDR2 as YYNGEE. The whole variable domain, filled in from reference TRBV9 and TRBJ1-6, reads DSGVTQTPKHLITATGQRVTLRCSPRSGDLSVYWYQQSLDQGLQFLIQYYNGEERAKGNILERFSAQQFPDLHSELNLSSLELGDSALYFCASSPGQGSNSPLHFGNGTRLTVT.

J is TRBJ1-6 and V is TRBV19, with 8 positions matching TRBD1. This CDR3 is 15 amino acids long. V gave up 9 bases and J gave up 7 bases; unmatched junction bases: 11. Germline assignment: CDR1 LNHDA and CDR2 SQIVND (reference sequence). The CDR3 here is CASKTPGTGNSPLHF. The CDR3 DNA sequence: TGTGCCAGCAAGACGCCCGGGACAGGAAATTCACCCCTCCACTTT.

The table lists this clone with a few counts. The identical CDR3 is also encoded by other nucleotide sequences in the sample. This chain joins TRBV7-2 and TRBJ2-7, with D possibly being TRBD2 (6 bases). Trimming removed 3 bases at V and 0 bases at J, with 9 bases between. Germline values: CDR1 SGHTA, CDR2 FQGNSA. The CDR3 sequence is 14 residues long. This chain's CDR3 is CASSLGLASYEQYF. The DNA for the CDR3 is TGTGCCAGCAGCTTGGGACTTGCCTCCTACGAGCAGTACTTC.

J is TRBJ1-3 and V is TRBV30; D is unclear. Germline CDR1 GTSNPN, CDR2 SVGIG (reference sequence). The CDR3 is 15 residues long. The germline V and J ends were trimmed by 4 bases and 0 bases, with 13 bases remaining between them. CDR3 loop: CAWNTGMSSGNTIYF. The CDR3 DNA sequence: TGTGCCTGGAATACGGGAATGAGCTCTGGAAACACCATATATTTT.

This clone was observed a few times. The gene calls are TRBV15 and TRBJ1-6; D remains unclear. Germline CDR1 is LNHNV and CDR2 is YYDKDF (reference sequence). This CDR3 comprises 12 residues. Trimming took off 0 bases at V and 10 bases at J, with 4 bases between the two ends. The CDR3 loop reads CATSRDQSPLHF. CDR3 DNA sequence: TGTGCCACCAGCAGAGATCAATCACCCCTCCACTTT.

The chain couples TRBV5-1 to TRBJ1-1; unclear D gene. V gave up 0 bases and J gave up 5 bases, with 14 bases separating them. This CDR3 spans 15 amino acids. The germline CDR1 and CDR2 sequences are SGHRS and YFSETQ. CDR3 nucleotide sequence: TGCGCCAGCAGCTTGGGGCTGGGATCGGGGACTGAAGCTTTCTTT. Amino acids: CASSLGLGSGTEAFF.

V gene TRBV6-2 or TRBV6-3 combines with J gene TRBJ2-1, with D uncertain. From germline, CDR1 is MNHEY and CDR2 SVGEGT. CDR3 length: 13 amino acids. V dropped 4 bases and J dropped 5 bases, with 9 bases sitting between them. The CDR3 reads CASSLRLNNEQFF. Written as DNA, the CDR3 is TGTGCCAGCAGTTTGCGACTGAACAATGAGCAGTTCTTC.

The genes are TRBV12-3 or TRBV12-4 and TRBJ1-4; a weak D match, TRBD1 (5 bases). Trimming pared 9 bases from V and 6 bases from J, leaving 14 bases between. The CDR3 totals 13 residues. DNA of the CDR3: TGTGCCAGTCGGGGTCCGGGGGATGAAAAACTGTTTTTT. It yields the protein CASRGPGDEKLFF.

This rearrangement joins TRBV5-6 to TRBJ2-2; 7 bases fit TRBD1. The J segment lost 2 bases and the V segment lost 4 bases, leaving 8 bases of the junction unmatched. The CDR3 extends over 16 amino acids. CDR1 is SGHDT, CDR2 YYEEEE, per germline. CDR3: CASSLSGTANTGELFF. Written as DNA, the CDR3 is TGTGCCAGCAGCCTCTCCGGGACAGCTAACACCGGGGAGCTGTTTTTT. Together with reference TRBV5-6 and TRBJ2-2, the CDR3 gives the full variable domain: DAGVTQSPTHLIKTRGQQVTLRCSPKSGHDTVSWYQQALGQGPQFIFQYYEEEERQRGNFPDRFSGHQFPNYSSELNVNALLLGDSALYLCASSLSGTANTGELFFGEGSRLTVL.

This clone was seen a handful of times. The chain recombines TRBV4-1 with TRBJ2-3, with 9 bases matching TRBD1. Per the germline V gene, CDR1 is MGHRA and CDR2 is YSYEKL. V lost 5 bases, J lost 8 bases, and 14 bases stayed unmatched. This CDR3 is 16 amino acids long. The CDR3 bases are TGCGCCAGCAGCAGACGGACAGGGGCTAGCAGGGTTACGCAGTATTTT. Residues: CASSRRTGASRVTQYF.

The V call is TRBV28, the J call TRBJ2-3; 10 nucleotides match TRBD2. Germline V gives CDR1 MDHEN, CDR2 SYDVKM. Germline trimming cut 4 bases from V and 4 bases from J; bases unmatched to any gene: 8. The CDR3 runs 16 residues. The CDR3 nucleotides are TGTGCCAGCAGTTCAGCGGGAGGGCCGAGGGCAGATACGCAGTATTTT. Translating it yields CASSSAGGPRADTQYF.

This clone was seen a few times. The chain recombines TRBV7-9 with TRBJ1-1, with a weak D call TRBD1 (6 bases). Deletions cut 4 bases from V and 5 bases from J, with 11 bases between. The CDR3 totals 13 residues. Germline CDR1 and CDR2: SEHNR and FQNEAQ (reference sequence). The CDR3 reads CASSYRTATEAFF. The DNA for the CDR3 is TGTGCCAGCAGCTACCGGACAGCGACTGAAGCTTTCTTT.

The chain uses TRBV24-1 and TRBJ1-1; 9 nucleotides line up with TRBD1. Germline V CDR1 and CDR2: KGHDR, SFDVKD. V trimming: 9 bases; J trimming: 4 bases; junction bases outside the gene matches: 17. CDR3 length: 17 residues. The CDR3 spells CATRPTPRTGASTEAFF. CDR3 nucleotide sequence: TGTGCCACCCGCCCTACACCGCGGACAGGGGCGAGCACTGAAGCTTTCTTT.

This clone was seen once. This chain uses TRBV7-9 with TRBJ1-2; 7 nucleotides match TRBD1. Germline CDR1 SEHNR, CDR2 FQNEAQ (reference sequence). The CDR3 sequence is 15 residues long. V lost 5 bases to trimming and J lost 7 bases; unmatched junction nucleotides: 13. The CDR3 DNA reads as TGTGCCAGCAGCCCCCGGACAGGAACTCCGAGTGGCTACACCTTC. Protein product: CASSPRTGTPSGYTF.

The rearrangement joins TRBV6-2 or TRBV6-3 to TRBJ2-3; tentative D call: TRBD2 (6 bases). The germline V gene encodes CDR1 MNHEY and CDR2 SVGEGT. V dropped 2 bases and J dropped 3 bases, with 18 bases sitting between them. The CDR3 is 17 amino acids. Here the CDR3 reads CASSYGRRDVLTDTQYF. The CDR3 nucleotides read TGTGCCAGCAGTTACGGTAGGCGGGACGTCTTGACAGATACGCAGTATTTT.

The CDR3 is CASSESSEEDPAETEAFF. In nucleotides, the CDR3 is TGTGCCAGCAGTGAATCCTCGGAGGAGGACCCCGCAGAGACTGAAGCTTTCTTT. This chain uses TRBV25-1 with TRBJ1-1; D is undetermined. Germline loops: CDR1 MGHDK, CDR2 SYGVNS. Between the trimmed V and J ends, which lost 1 base and 5 bases, there was a span of 23 bases. This CDR3 comprises 18 residues.

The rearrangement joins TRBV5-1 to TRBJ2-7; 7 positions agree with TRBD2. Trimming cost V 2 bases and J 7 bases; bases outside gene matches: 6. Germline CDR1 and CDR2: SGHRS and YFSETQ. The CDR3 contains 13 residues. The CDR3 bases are TGCGCCAGCAGCTTACGAGCGGGGAATGAGCAGTACTTC. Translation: CASSLRAGNEQYF.

The DNA for the CDR3 is TGCGCCAGCAGCCGTACCTCAGGATTCTCCGGCTACACCTTC. Translation gives CASSRTSGFSGYTF. The gene calls are TRBV4-1 and TRBJ1-2; D remains unclear. V lost 4 bases and J 8 bases, leaving 17 bases between the germline ends. This CDR3 comprises 14 residues. In germline, CDR1 is MGHRA, CDR2 YSYEKL.

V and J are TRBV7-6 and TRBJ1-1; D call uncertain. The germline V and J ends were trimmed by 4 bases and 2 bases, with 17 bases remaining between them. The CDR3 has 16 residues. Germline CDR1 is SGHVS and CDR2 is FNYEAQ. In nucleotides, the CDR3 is TGTGCCAGCAGCTCAGAGGGCCGAACTTTAAACACTGAAGCTTTCTTT. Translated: CASSSEGRTLNTEAFF.